The 21 T cell receptor beta chains listed next were all sequenced from one sample in a study of T cells in Graves' hyperthyroidism and ophthalmopathy. RNA transcripts gave rise to amplified TCR beta CDR3 regions. In the first-round RT-PCR of the TCR CDR3, the HTBI primer set was used. TCRdb used MiXCR to reprocess the multiplex PCR reads, holding one entry per CDR3 protein. The sample holds hundreds of thousands of distinct CDR3 sequences, roughly 14% seen once. Sequencing was performed on blood. The receptors come from a woman between 40 and 55 years old with Graves' ophthalmopathy.

This clonotype was seen many times. This sequence joins TRBV6-5 and TRBJ2-5, with D unclear. Germline V gives CDR1 MNHEY, CDR2 SVGAGI. The CDR3 is 13 residues long. Trimming removed 0 bases at V and 4 bases at J, with 6 bases between. The CDR3 DNA follows: TGTGCCAGCAGTTACTCTATGGGAGAGACCCAGTACTTC. It encodes CASSYSMGETQYF.

This clonotype was found a few times. The CDR3 protein is CASSPTPGQGAGELFF. DNA for the CDR3: TGTGCCAGCAGCCCAACCCCCGGACAGGGAGCCGGGGAGCTGTTTTTT. The rearrangement joins TRBV11-1 to TRBJ2-2; the match to TRBD1 covers 8 bases. CDR1 SGHAT and CDR2 FQDESV come from the germline V gene (reference sequence). V gave up 5 bases and J gave up 6 bases; unmatched junction bases: 11. This CDR3 is built from 16 residues.

For this clonotype: A much larger clone differs by one base, so this may be a read error. This sequence joins TRBV4-1 and TRBJ2-7; no clear D. Germline loops: CDR1 MGHRA, CDR2 YSYEKL. The germline V and J ends were trimmed by 1 base and 3 bases, with 7 bases remaining between them. The CDR3 length is 13 residues. The CDR3 DNA reads as TGCGCCAGCAGCCAAGGAGGAAACTACGAGCAGTACTTC. This gives the protein CASSQGGNYEQYF.

The rearrangement links TRBV28 to TRBJ2-7, with 7 bases matching TRBD2. The germline gives CDR1 MDHEN, CDR2 SYDVKM. CDR3 size: 14 residues. V dropped 3 bases and J dropped 6; count of bases not matched to a gene: 8. Here the CDR3 DNA reads TGTGCCAGCAGTTTCGGCGGGAGCGTCCCCGAGCAGTACTTC. It yields the protein CASSFGGSVPEQYF.

This clonotype showed up many times. The V and J genes are TRBV6-2 or TRBV6-3 and TRBJ1-5; D not resolved. The CDR3 extends over 14 amino acids. The germline gives CDR1 MNHEY, CDR2 SVGEGT. V lost 2 bases and J lost 5, with 10 bases in between. The CDR3 protein is CASSYPGRYQPQHF. The CDR3 DNA is TGTGCCAGCAGTTACCCCGGTAGGTATCAGCCCCAGCATTTT.

This clonotype has ten or more counts. The chain uses TRBV7-2 and TRBJ2-5; a possible D gene is TRBD2 (5 bases). V gave up 1 base and J gave up 1 base, with 7 bases separating them. Germline CDR1 and CDR2: SGHTA and FQGNSA. CDR3 length equals 14 residues. CDR3 protein: CASSLDLAQETQYF. CDR3 bases: TGTGCCAGCAGCTTAGATCTAGCCCAAGAGACCCAGTACTTC.

This clonotype has ten or more counts. CDR3 sequence: CASSLSLAFPYEQYF. The CDR3 DNA is TGTGCCAGCAGTTTGTCGCTAGCGTTCCCCTACGAGCAGTACTTC. This chain connects TRBV28 to TRBJ2-7, with D possibly TRBD2 on 6 matching bases. Germline V gene lookup returns CDR1 MDHEN and CDR2 SYDVKM. This CDR3 is 15 amino acids long. Trimming left V 3 bases short and J 2 bases short, with 14 bases between.

The V and J genes are TRBV12-3 or TRBV12-4 and TRBJ1-1; tentatively, D is TRBD1 (5 bases). V dropped 5 bases and J dropped 10 bases, with 17 bases sitting between them. The CDR3 spans 13 residues. The chain's CDR3 is CASSKSQGLVAFF. The CDR3 bases are TGTGCCAGCAGTAAATCTCAGGGTCTCGTAGCTTTCTTT.

This clonotype was found a few times. The genes are TRBV29-1 and TRBJ1-2; D is possibly TRBD1 (5 bases). The CDR3 has 13 amino acids. V dropped 8 bases and J dropped 5 bases, with 18 bases sitting between them. The V gene's germline CDR1 is SQVTM and CDR2 ANQGSEA. The CDR3: CSIGESREYGYTF. DNA for the CDR3: TGCAGCATCGGAGAGTCCAGGGAGTATGGCTACACCTTC.

This clonotype was found many times. V and J are TRBV3-1 and TRBJ2-5; the match to TRBD2 covers 12 bases. The CDR3 covers 17 residues. The V segment lost 4 bases and the J segment 5 bases; nucleotides outside the gene matches: 11. Germline CDR1 is LGHDT and CDR2 is YNNKEL (reference sequence). The CDR3 spells CASSLRKTSGSLETQYF. In DNA form, the CDR3 reads TGTGCCAGCAGCCTTCGGAAGACTAGCGGGAGTCTGGAGACCCAGTACTTC.

This clonotype has a count of ten or more. The chain carries TRBV10-3 and TRBJ2-2, with D maybe TRBD2 (5 bases). V was shortened by 6 bases and J by 1 base, with 9 bases between the two germline ends. Germline CDR1 is ENHRY and CDR2 is SYGVKD. The CDR3 loop spans 14 amino acids. DNA of the CDR3: TGTGCCATCAGAAAAGCGGAGAACACCGGGGAGCTGTTTTTT. This gives the protein CAIRKAENTGELFF.

V usage is TRBV2 and J usage is TRBJ1-2; 9 bases fit TRBD1. The CDR3 is 13 amino acids. Per germline, CDR1 SNHLY and CDR2 FYNNEI. J was trimmed by 8 bases and V by 7 bases; bases with no gene match: 8. The CDR3 region has the DNA TGTGCCAGCAAGACGGACAGGGGCGGAGGCTACACCTTC. It yields the protein CASKTDRGGGYTF.

This clonotype was detected a few times. The rearrangement uses TRBV6-1 and TRBJ1-1; tentatively, D is TRBD1 (5 bases). The CDR3 length is 13 residues. The V end was cut by 10 bases, the J end by 1 base, with 13 bases between. The germline V gene encodes CDR1 MNHNS and CDR2 SASEGT. The CDR3 DNA reads TGTGCCACCCCGGGACGGAAGAACACTGAAGCTTTCTTT. This gives the protein CATPGRKNTEAFF.

This clonotype turned up a few times. The CDR3 nucleotides read TGCAGTGCTAGAGCTCTCGCTAGCGGGAGGTTGGCAGATACGCAGTATTTT. It encodes CSARALASGRLADTQYF. The chain carries TRBV20-1 and TRBJ2-3; TRBD2 matches 11 bases. The ends lost 1 base at V and 4 bases at J; junction bases unmatched: 10. The V gene's germline CDR1 is DFQATT and CDR2 SNEGSKA (reference sequence). This CDR3 contains 17 residues.

This clonotype was counted at least ten times. V is TRBV11-2 and J is TRBJ2-2, with D unresolved. The CDR3 covers 15 residues. The V end lost 0 bases, the J end lost 5 bases, and 10 bases lay between the germline ends. Per the germline V gene, CDR1 is SGHAT and CDR2 is FQNNGV. CDR3 amino acids: CASSLESLGTGELFF. The CDR3 coding sequence is TGTGCCAGCAGCTTAGAGTCTCTGGGTACCGGGGAGCTGTTTTTT.

The rearrangement uses TRBV18 and TRBJ1-2, with 7 bases fitting TRBD1. V was clipped by 8 bases and J by 5 bases; unmatched bases: 11. The germline CDR1 and CDR2 sequences are KGHSH and LQKENI. The CDR3 length is 14 residues. CDR3 protein: CASTPDRRRYGYTF. CDR3 sequence (DNA): TGTGCCAGCACCCCGGACAGGCGGAGGTATGGCTACACCTTC. The full variable domain, its missing parts supplied by reference TRBV18 and TRBJ1-2, is NAGVMQNPRHLVRRRGQEARLRCSPMKGHSHVYWYRQLPEEGLKFMVYLQKENIIDESGMPKERFSAEFPKEGPSILRIQQVVRGDSAAYFCASTPDRRRYGYTFGSGTRLTVV.

The V and J genes are TRBV5-1 and TRBJ1-1; D perhaps matches TRBD1 (5 bases). V was shortened by 4 bases and J by 1 base, with 17 bases between the two germline ends. The CDR3 has 16 residues. Germline V lookup: CDR1 SGHRS, CDR2 YFSETQ. The chain's CDR3 is CASSLSGGRQNTEAFF. CDR3 coding DNA: TGCGCCAGCAGCCTCTCGGGGGGGAGACAGAACACTGAAGCTTTCTTT.

This clonotype was seen many times. The J gene is TRBJ1-2, the V gene TRBV6-5; no definite D call. Germline V gene lookup returns CDR1 MNHEY and CDR2 SVGAGI. The CDR3 is 13 amino acids. V was clipped by 2 bases and J by 7 bases, with 11 bases between them. Written as DNA, the CDR3 is TGTGCCAGCAGTTACAGACAACACGGTGGCTACACCTTC. Translation gives CASSYRQHGGYTF.

Only a few counts were recorded for this clonotype. The chain recombines TRBV7-9 with TRBJ2-5; 8 bases align to TRBD2. J was trimmed by 4 bases and V by 5 bases; bases with no gene match: 12. The CDR3 spans 16 residues. Germline CDR1 reads SEHNR; CDR2 reads FQNEAQ (reference sequence). The CDR3 DNA is TGTGCCAGCAGCCCCGCCCCCCGGGAGGGCAGAGAGACCCAGTACTTC. It codes for CASSPAPREGRETQYF.

The chain joins TRBV19 to TRBJ2-5, with 8 bases aligning to TRBD2. CDR1 and CDR2 (germline): LNHDA, SQIVND (reference sequence). The CDR3 has 15 residues. The J segment lost 5 bases and the V segment lost 5 bases, leaving 10 bases of the junction unmatched. CDR3 DNA: TGTGCCAGTAGTCTGGGGCGGGGGGCCCGGGAGACCCAGTACTTC. Encoded protein: CASSLGRGARETQYF. Supplemented by reference TRBV19 and TRBJ2-5, the full variable domain reads DGGITQSPKYLFRKEGQNVTLSCEQNLNHDAMYWYRQDPGQGLRLIYYSQIVNDFQKGDIAEGYSVSREKKESFPLTVTSAQKNPTAFYLCASSLGRGARETQYFGPGTRLLVL.

This clonotype was observed many times. The V and J genes are TRBV10-3 and TRBJ2-7; TRBD2 agrees at 7 bases. Germline V gene sequence: CDR1 ENHRY, CDR2 SYGVKD. This CDR3 spans 14 amino acids. Unmatched junction bases numbered 6, after V lost 7 bases and J lost 0 bases. The chain's CDR3 is CAIKAGDPSYEQYF. For the CDR3, the DNA is TGTGCCATCAAGGCGGGAGACCCCTCCTACGAGCAGTACTTC.